The rows below give T cell receptor beta chains drawn from one sample of a study of cytomegalovirus exposure and HLA in healthy donors. The table came from immunoSEQ multiplex PCR; TCRdb's copy has only in-frame clones and leaves some out. The sample holds approximately 140,000 clones, around 81% seen once. The specimen sequenced was PBMCs. These receptors were obtained from a woman in her forties or fifties in good health and CMV-seronegative. CDR3s include the opening cysteine and the closing phenylalanine or tryptophan. Fields, in order: J gene, D gene, clone size, V gene, CDR3 DNA, CDR3 protein. The D gene is left open where the match is weak. A clone size is listed for some rows: how often the clone was seen (once, few, many), or a class if it is expanded.

TRBJ1-2 NA once TRBV19 TGTGCCAGTACCCCGGACAGAGTCTATGGCTACACCTTC CASTPDRVYGYTF
TRBJ1-2 TRBD1 NA TRBV6-5 TGTGCCAGCAGCCAGGGGGCCGGAGGTGGCTACACCTTC CASSQGAGGGYTF
TRBJ1-2 TRBD1 NA TRBV6-1 TGTGCCAGCAGTGAAGTTAGGGGGCAGGGTGGCTACACCTTC CASSEVRGQGGYTF
TRBJ2-4 TRBD2 NA TRBV27 TGTGCCAGCAGCCGACGAGGGACTAGCGGCGGGATGGACATTCAGTACTTC CASSRRGTSGGMDIQYF
TRBJ1-1 NA NA TRBV10-3 TGTGCCATCAGTGATACAGGCTCCGGCACTGAAGCTTTCTTT CAISDTGSGTEAFF
TRBJ1-5 NA NA TRBV2 TGTGCCAGCAATTCTGGGGGGGGCAATCAGCCCCAGCATTTT CASNSGGGNQPQHF
TRBJ2-1 TRBD2 few TRBV4-3 TGCGCCAGCAGCCAACTCTCTAGCGGGCCCTACAATGAGCAGTTCTTC CASSQLSSGPYNEQFF
TRBJ2-2 TRBD2 once TRBV12-5 TGCGCTACGGGAACGGGAGGCGGGGAGCTGTTTTTT CATGTGGGELFF
TRBJ1-1 NA NA TRBV11-1 TGTGCCAGCAGCGCGATCAGGGAGAACACTGAAGCTTTCTTT CASSAIRENTEAFF
TRBJ1-2 TRBD1 NA TRBV9 TGTGCCAGCAGCCCGAGGGGACAGTTAAACTATGGCTACACCTTC CASSPRGQLNYGYTF
TRBJ2-1 TRBD2 NA TRBV28 TGTGCCAGCAGTTTAGTAGCGGGAGAGGGGGATGAGCAGTTCTTC CASSLVAGEGDEQFF
TRBJ2-7 TRBD2 NA TRBV11-2 TGTGCCAGCAGCTTGGGAACTAGCGGTCCTTACGAGCAGTACTTC CASSLGTSGPYEQYF
TRBJ1-2 NA NA TRBV5-5 TGTGCCAGCAGCCAAATCAACCGGGGACAACGTGGCTACACCTTC CASSQINRGQRGYTF
TRBJ1-3 TRBD1 NA TRBV6-1 TGTGCCAGCAGTGAATCGGGACAGGGGCCCCCTGGAAACACCATATATTTT CASSESGQGPPGNTIYF
TRBJ1-2 NA NA TRBV30 TGTGCCTGGAGGGGCAGGGACTCTAACTATGGCTACACCTTC CAWRGRDSNYGYTF
TRBJ2-3 NA NA TRBV29-1 TGCAGCGTTGAAGATCCCCCGGGGGGCACAGATACGCAGTATTTT CSVEDPPGGTDTQYF
TRBJ1-2 NA NA TRBV19 TGTGCCAGCTCGGGGAGGGTCGGCTACACCTTC CASSGRVGYTF
TRBJ2-1 TRBD2 few TRBV7-8 TGTGCCAGCAGCTCAGGCGGGGGAGGTCGCCCGGGTGAGCAGTTCTTC CASSSGGGGRPGEQFF
TRBJ2-2 TRBD1 once TRBV25-1 TGTGCCAGCACAGTGACAGGGCGAGCCGGGGAGCTGTTTTTT CASTVTGRAGELFF
TRBJ1-5 TRBD1 NA TRBV18 TGTGCCAGCTCACCAGAGACAGGGGGAGATCAGCCCCAGCATTTT CASSPETGGDQPQHF
TRBJ1-2 NA NA TRBV23-1 TGCGCCAGCCCGCGGCAGGGAGGCGACTATGGCTACACCTTC CASPRQGGDYGYTF
TRBJ2-1 NA NA TRBV14 TGTGCCAGCAGCCAAGGCGGCTACAATGAGCAGTTCTTC CASSQGGYNEQFF
TRBJ2-3 NA NA TRBV7-2 TGTGCCAGCAGCTTAGGTGCGTTGTGGCCTCCGGGTACGCAGTATTTT CASSLGALWPPGTQYF
TRBJ1-3 NA NA TRBV7-2 TGTGCCAGCAGCTTATCCGGGGGAAACACCATATATTTT CASSLSGGNTIYF
TRBJ2-7 TRBD1 once TRBV10-3 TGTGCCATCAGTAAACAGGACAGGGACCCACTCGAGCAGTACTTC CAISKQDRDPLEQYF
TRBJ2-1 TRBD1 NA TRBV11-3 TGTGCCAGCACGAGACAGGGGGTCGCGGTCCCCTACAATGAGCAGTTCTTC CASTRQGVAVPYNEQFF
TRBJ2-3 TRBD1 once TRBV6-5 TGTGCCAGCACGAGGGGGCGCGGAGATACGCAGTATTTT CASTRGRGDTQYF
TRBJ1-5 NA few TRBV6-1 TGTGCCAGCATGACAGGTAGTGCCGGCAATCAGCCCCAGCATTTT CASMTGSAGNQPQHF
TRBJ2-2 NA NA TRBV4-1 TGCGCCAGCAGCCAAGATTACGGTGTGGGGCCGGTCGGGGAGCTGTTTTTT CASSQDYGVGPVGELFF
TRBJ2-7 TRBD2 NA TRBV5-6 TGTGCCAGCAGCCCTAGCGGGAGGCCCCCCTACGAGCAGTACTTC CASSPSGRPPYEQYF
TRBJ2-5 TRBD1 NA TRBV7-2 TGTGCCAGCAGCCCCCTCCTACAGGGGTTGGGAGAGACCCAGTACTTC CASSPLLQGLGETQYF
TRBJ2-6 NA NA TRBV18 TGTGCCAGCTCACCACTCGCGCCCTCTGGGGCCAACGTCCTGACTTTC CASSPLAPSGANVLTF
TRBJ1-5 NA NA TRBV27 TGTGCCAGCAGACTTGCAGGTGGCAGTCAGCCCCAGCATTTT CASRLAGGSQPQHF
TRBJ1-2 TRBD1 NA TRBV6-6 TGTGCCAGCAGTCGACAGGGGCAGGGCTACACCTTC CASSRQGQGYTF
TRBJ2-5 TRBD1 once TRBV12-5 TGTGCTAGTGGTCCCGGGACAGCCCAAGAGACCCAGTACTTC CASGPGTAQETQYF
TRBJ2-7 TRBD1 once TRBV27 TGTGCCAGCAGTTTAAGGGGACAGCCCTACTACGAGCAGTACTTC CASSLRGQPYYEQYF
TRBJ1-2 NA NA TRBV7-2 TGTGCCAGCACCCAGGTGCCGGCAGGGTTCTATGGCTACACCTTC CASTQVPAGFYGYTF
TRBJ2-7 TRBD2 once TRBV25-1 TGTGCCAGCAGCCCGGGACTACTATACGAGCAGTACTTC CASSPGLLYEQYF
TRBJ2-1 TRBD1 NA TRBV7-2 TGTGCCAGCAGCTCGGCGACAGGGGGCGCCGGTAATGAGCAGTTCTTC CASSSATGGAGNEQFF
TRBJ2-1 TRBD2 NA TRBV15 TGTGCCACCAGCAGAAGGGGACTAGCGGGAGACAATGAGCAGTTCTTC CATSRRGLAGDNEQFF
TRBJ2-7 TRBD1 NA TRBV28 TGTGCCAGCAGCGACAGGGGGTACGAGCAGTACTTC CASSDRGYEQYF
TRBJ1-1 NA NA TRBV30 TGTGCCTGGAGTGTACGAAGGGGGGGCACTGAAGCTTTCTTT CAWSVRRGGTEAFF
TRBJ2-3 TRBD1 NA TRBV9 TGTGCCAGCAGCGCAGGACAGGGAACAGATACGCAGTATTTT CASSAGQGTDTQYF
TRBJ1-1 NA NA TRBV6-6 TGTGCCAGCAGCTCAAACTTGAACACTGAAGCTTTCTTT CASSSNLNTEAFF
TRBJ1-5 NA NA TRBV28 TGTGCCAGCAGTTTCCCAAGAAACCCTAGAGCCCAGCATTTT CASSFPRNPRAQHF
TRBJ2-7 NA NA TRBV2 TGTGCCAGCAGAAGAGGCAGGGGGGAAAACTACGAGCAGTACTTC CASRRGRGENYEQYF